This T cell receptor beta chain was profiled in a study of CD8 T cells in ankylosing spondylitis. Whole-study results and caveats: Roughly 8 highly homologous variants made up a TCR beta motif, and this motif appeared characteristic of ankylosing spondylitis blood.

Germline V gene sequence: CDR1 SGHRS, CDR2 YFSETQ. Trimming took 3 bases from V and 9 from J; bases not matched to a gene: 14. The CDR3 consists of 17 residues. TCRdb processed the 5' RACE reads anew with MiXCR; each CDR3 protein has one entry. The table includes 130,000 or so distinct CDR3 sequences, 10% to 12% detected once. Concerning this clonotype: Its antigen is not identified.

The chain employs TRBV5-1 and TRBJ2-1, with 11 bases identical to TRBD2. The sequencing input was blood, either unsorted or a sorted T cell fraction (not recorded which). The TCR sequence derives from a female donor with ankylosing spondylitis or in good health (not recorded which). CDR3 sequence: CASSSLSGTSGRGEQFF. CDR3 DNA sequence: TGCGCCAGCAGCTCCCTCTCCGGGACTAGCGGAAGAGGTGAGCAGTTCTTC. Complete variable domain (other parts from reference TRBV5-1 and TRBJ2-1): KAGVTQTPRYLIKTRGQQVTLSCSPISGHRSVSWYQQTPGQGLQFLFEYFSETQRNKGNFPGRFSGRQFSNSRSEMNVSTLELGDSALYLCASSSLSGTSGRGEQFFGPGTRLTVL.